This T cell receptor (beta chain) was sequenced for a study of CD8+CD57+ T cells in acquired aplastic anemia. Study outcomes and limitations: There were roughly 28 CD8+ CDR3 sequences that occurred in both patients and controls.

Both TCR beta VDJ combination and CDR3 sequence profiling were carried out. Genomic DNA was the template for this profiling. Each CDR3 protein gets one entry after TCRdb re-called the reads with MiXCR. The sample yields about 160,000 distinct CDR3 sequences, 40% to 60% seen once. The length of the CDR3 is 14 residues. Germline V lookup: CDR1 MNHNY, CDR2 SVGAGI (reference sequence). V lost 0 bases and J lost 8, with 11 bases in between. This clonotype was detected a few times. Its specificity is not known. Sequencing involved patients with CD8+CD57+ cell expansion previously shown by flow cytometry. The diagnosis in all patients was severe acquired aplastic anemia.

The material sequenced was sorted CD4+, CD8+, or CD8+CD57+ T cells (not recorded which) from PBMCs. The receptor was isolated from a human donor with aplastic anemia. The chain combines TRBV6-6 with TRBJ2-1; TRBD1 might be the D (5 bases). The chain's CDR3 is CASSYSSGIDEQFF. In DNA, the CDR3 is TGTGCCAGCAGTTACTCTTCAGGGATCGATGAGCAGTTCTTC.